This TCR beta chain was sequenced for a study of neurological immune-mediated disorders. This clonotype has a count of ten or more. MiXCR was run by TCRdb on the 5' RACE reads, yielding one entry per CDR3 protein. The repertoire holds tens of thousands of distinct CDR3 sequences, with more than 5% as singletons. The V segment lost 4 bases and the J segment 2 bases; nucleotides outside the gene matches: 6. This CDR3 region has 15 residues. Germline-derived CDR1 and CDR2 are SGHKS and YYEKEE (reference sequence). Specimen: CD4+ T cells from blood. This receptor was obtained from a woman younger than 30 with multiple sclerosis. This chain uses TRBV5-5 with TRBJ2-7, with TRBD1 matching 10 bases. CDR3: CASSVGTGEAYEQYF. The CDR3 coding sequence is TGTGCCAGCAGCGTTGGGACAGGGGAAGCCTACGAGCAGTACTTC.